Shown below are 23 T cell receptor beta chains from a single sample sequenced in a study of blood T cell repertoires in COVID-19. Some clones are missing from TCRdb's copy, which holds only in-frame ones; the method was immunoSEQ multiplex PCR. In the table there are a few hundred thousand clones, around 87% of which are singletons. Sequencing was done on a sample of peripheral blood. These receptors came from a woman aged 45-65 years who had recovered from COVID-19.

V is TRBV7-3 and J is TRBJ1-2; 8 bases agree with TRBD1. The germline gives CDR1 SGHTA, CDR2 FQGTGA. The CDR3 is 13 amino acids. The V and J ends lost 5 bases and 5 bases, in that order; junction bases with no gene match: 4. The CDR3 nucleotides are TGTGCCAGCAGCGGGACAGGTGGATATGGCTACACCTTC. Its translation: CASSGTGGYGYTF.

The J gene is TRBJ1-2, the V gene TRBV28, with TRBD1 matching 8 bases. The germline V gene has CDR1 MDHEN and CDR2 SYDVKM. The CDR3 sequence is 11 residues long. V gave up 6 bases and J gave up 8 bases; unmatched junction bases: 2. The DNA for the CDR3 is TGTGCCAGCAGACGGGACAGGGGCTACACCTTC. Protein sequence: CASRRDRGYTF.

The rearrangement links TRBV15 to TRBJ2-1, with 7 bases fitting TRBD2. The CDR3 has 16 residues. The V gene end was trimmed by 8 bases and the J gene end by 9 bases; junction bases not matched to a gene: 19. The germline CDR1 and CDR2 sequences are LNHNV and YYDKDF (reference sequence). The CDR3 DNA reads TGTGCCACCGCACAAGGACTAGGAAGGCAATACGGTGAGCAGTTCTTC. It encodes CATAQGLGRQYGEQFF.

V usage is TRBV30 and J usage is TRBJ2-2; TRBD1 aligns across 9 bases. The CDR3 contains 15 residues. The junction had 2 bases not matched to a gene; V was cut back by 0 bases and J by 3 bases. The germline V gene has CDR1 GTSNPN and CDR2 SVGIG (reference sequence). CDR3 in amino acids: CAWSVRDRDTGELFF. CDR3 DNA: TGTGCCTGGAGTGTACGGGACAGGGACACCGGGGAGCTGTTTTTT.

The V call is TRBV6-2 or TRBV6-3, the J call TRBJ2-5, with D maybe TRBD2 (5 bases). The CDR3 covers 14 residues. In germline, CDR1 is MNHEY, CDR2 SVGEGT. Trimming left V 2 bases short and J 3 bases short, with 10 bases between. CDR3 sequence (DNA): TGTGCCAGCAGTTACGCGGGCAGGAAAGAGACCCAGTACTTC. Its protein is CASSYAGRKETQYF.

CDR3 residues: CASSPASGGGNEQFF. CDR3 sequence (DNA): TGTGCCAGCTCACCAGCTAGCGGGGGGGGAAATGAGCAGTTCTTC. V is TRBV18 and J is TRBJ2-1; 12 bases agree with TRBD2. Trimming cost V 2 bases and J 7 bases; bases outside gene matches: 3. Germline V CDR1 and CDR2: KGHSH, LQKENI. The CDR3 loop spans 15 amino acids. Full variable domain (missing parts from reference TRBV18 and TRBJ2-1): NAGVMQNPRHLVRRRGQEARLRCSPMKGHSHVYWYRQLPEEGLKFMVYLQKENIIDESGMPKERFSAEFPKEGPSILRIQQVVRGDSAAYFCASSPASGGGNEQFFGPGTRLTVL.

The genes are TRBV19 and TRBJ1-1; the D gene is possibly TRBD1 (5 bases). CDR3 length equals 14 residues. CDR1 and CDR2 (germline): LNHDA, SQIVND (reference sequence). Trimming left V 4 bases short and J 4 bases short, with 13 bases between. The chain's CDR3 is CASSTREWGTEAFF. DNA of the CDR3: TGTGCCAGTAGTACCAGGGAATGGGGCACTGAAGCTTTCTTT.

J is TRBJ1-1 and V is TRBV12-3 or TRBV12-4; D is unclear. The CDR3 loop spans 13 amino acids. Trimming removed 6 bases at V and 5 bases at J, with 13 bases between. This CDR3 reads CASRSSGLTEAFF. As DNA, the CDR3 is TGTGCCAGCAGATCCTCAGGACTAACTGAAGCTTTCTTT.

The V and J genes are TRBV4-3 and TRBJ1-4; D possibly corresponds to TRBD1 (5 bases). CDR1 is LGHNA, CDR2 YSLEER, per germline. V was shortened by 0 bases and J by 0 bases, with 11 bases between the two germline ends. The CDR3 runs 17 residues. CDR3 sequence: CASSQEPDRTTNEKLFF. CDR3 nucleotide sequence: TGCGCCAGCAGCCAAGAACCCGACAGAACAACTAATGAAAAACTGTTTTTT.

CDR3 sequence (DNA): TGTGCCAGCAGTTTAGGACACCCTACTAATGAAAAACTGTTTTTT. Protein: CASSLGHPTNEKLFF. J is TRBJ1-4 and V is TRBV28, with a weak D call TRBD1 (5 bases). Germline CDR1 is MDHEN and CDR2 is SYDVKM. The CDR3 runs to 15 residues. Trimming removed 2 bases from V and 2 bases from J, with 9 bases in between.

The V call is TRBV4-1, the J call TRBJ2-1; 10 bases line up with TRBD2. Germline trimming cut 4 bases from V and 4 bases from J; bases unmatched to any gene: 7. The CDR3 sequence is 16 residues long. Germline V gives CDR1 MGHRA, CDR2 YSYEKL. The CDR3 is CASSREPGLAYNEQFF. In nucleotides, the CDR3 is TGCGCCAGCAGCCGAGAACCGGGACTAGCGTACAATGAGCAGTTCTTC.

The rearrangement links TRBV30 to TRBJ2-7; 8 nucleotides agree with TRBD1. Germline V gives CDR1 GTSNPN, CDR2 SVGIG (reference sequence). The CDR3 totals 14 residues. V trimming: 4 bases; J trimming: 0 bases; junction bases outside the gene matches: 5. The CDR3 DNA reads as TGTGCCTGGAACCCCGACAGGGGCTCCTACGAGCAGTACTTC. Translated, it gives CAWNPDRGSYEQYF.

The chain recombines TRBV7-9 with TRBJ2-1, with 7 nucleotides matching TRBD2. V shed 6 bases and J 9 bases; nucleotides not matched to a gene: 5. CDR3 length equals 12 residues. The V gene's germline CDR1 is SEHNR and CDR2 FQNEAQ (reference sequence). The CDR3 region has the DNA TGTGCCAGCAGAGGACTAGGCCGTGAGCAGTTCTTC. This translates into CASRGLGREQFF.

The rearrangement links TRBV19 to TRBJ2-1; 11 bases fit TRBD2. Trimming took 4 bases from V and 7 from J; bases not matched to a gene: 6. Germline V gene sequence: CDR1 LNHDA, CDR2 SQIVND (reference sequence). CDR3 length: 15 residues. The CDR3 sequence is CASSTGTSGLNEQFF. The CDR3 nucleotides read TGTGCCAGTAGTACCGGGACTAGCGGTTTGAATGAGCAGTTCTTC.

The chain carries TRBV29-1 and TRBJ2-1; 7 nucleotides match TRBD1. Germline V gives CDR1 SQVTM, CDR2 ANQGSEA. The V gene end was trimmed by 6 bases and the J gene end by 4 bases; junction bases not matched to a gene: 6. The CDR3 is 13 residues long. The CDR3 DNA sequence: TGCAGCGTACGACAGGGATTTTACAATGAGCAGTTCTTC. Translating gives CSVRQGFYNEQFF.

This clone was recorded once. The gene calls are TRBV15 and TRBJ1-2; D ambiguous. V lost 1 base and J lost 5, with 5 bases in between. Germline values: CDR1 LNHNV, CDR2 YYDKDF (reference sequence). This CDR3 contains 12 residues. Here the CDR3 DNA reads TGTGCCACCAGCAGAGGCCGGTATGGCTACACCTTC. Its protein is CATSRGRYGYTF.

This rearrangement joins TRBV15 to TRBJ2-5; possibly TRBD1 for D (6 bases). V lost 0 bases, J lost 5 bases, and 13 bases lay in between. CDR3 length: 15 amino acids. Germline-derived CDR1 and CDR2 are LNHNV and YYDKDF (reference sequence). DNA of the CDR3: TGTGCCACCAGCAGAGATTGGGGGCGAGGGGAGACCCAGTACTTC. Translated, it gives CATSRDWGRGETQYF.

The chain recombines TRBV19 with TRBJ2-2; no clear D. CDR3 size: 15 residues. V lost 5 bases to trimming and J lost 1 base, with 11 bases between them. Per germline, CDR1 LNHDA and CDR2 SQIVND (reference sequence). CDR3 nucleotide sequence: TGTGCCAGTAGTTGGGCAGTCCAGAACACCGGGGAGCTGTTTTTT. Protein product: CASSWAVQNTGELFF.

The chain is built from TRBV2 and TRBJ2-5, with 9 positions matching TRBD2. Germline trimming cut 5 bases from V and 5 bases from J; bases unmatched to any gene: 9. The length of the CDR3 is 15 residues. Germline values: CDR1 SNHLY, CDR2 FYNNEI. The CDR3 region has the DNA TGTGCCAGCAGTCTCATAGCGGGAGCCGTCGAGACCCAGTACTTC. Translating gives CASSLIAGAVETQYF.

The CDR3 loop is CATSDAAGPYNEQFF. The DNA of the CDR3 is TGTGCCACCAGTGATGCGGCAGGGCCATACAATGAGCAGTTCTTC. V and J are TRBV24-1 and TRBJ2-1, with D possibly being TRBD1 (5 bases). The CDR3 is 15 amino acids. Trimming shortened V by 3 bases and J by 4 bases, and 12 bases separated the two germline ends. The V gene's germline CDR1 is KGHDR and CDR2 SFDVKD.

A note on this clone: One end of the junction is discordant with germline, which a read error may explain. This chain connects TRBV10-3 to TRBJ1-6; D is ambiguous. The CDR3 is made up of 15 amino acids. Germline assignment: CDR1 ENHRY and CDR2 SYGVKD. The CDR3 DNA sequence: TGTGCCATCAATGAGGACGGCGGCGCTAATTCACCCCTCCACTTT. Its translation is CAINEDGGANSPLHF.

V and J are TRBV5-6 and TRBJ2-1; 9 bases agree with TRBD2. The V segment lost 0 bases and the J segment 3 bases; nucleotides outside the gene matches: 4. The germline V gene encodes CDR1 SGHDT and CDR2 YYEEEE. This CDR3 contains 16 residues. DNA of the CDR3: TGTGCCAGCAGCTTGGCCGCTAGCGGGGTCTACAATGAGCAGTTCTTC. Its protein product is CASSLAASGVYNEQFF.

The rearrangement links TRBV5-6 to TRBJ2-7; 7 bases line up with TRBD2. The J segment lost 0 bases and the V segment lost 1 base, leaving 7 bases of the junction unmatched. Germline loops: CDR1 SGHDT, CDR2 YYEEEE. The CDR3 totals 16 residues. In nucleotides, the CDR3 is TGTGCCAGCAGCTTGCTTGCGGGAGTCCTCTCCTACGAGCAGTACTTC. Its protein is CASSLLAGVLSYEQYF.